One T cell receptor beta chain is described in this entry. The CDR3 spans 17 residues. Using immunoSEQ multiplex PCR, the repertoire was profiled, and TCRdb retains in-frame clones only, with some absent. The table has 2 million to 2.5 million clones, just under 95% seen once. The data originate from a study of shared clonotypes between healthy human individuals. The chain joins TRBV21-1 to TRBJ2-7; the listed D gene, TRBD2, was not tested against the DNA. TRBV21-1 is a pseudogene segment. Source material: naive CD4+ T cells from PBMCs. As for subset: CD45RA+ positively selected. The clonotype comes from a man between 18 and 35 years old in good health. Some clones in this sample may be carry-over from other donors' samples. The DNA for the CDR3 is TGTGCCAGCAGCATCTCCCTGGGCGGGAGGGTGGTTGACGAGCAGTACTTC. This sequence encodes CASSISLGGRVVDEQYF.